This TCR beta chain comes out of a study of blood T cell repertoires in COVID-19. Everyone who took part was roughly 18 to 95 years old, and they came from about two dozen US areas. Exposed volunteers were people who met a COVID-19 case within 2 weeks before study entry. Produced via immunoSEQ multiplex PCR; TCRdb's table is partial and in-frame only. Of nearly 300,000 clones listed, roughly 89% are singletons. Germline V lookup: CDR1 LNHDA, CDR2 SQIVND (reference sequence). There are 14 residues in the CDR3. V lost 3 bases, J lost 4 bases, and 4 bases stayed unmatched. As regards this clone: The same CDR3 is also encoded by other DNA sequences in this sample.

This sequence originates from a woman aged 45-65 years who had been exposed to COVID-19. The J gene is TRBJ2-7, the V gene TRBV19, with TRBD1 matching over 9 bases. The specimen was PBMCs or T cells enriched from blood (not recorded which). This chain's CDR3 is CASSIGQGSYEQYF. The CDR3 region has the DNA TGTGCCAGTAGTATCGGACAGGGGAGTTACGAGCAGTACTTC.